The clone carrying this T cell receptor beta chain was seen repeatedly, ten times or more. Its cognate antigen is unknown. CDR1 and CDR2 (germline): SQVTM, ANQGSEA. The CDR3 sequence is 16 residues long. Trimming pared 5 bases from V and 6 bases from J, leaving 25 bases between. Purified naive CD4+ T cells were depleted of CD25+ Tregs. Semi-nested PCR with Nested Universal Primer A followed constant-region reverse priming of full-length variable regions. A single record per CDR3 protein comes from TCRdb applying MiXCR to the 5' RACE reads. The sample holds about 62,000 distinct CDR3 sequences, 30% seen once. General study results and limits: Tumor-infiltrating Treg TCR alpha and beta sequences overlapped most with tumor naive CD4+ T cells, then blood naive. In terms of TCR gene usage, tumor memory CD4+ T cells clustered together with blood and lymph node memory CD4+ cells, as well as with lymph node naive CD4+ cells.

V and J are TRBV29-1 and TRBJ1-2; possibly TRBD1 for D (5 bases). This clonotype was sampled from a female donor with breast cancer. Sequencing used tumor-infiltrating naive CD4+ T cells sorted from the breast tumor. Subset specified: naive CD4+ T cells, CD4+CD45RA+CD25-. The CDR3 protein is CSVTRDGASLYHGYTF. CDR3 sequence (DNA): TGCAGCGTTACCCGGGACGGAGCTTCTCTCTATCATGGCTACACCTTC.